Shown below are 25 T cell receptor beta chains from a single sample sequenced in a study of Tregs in tolerant kidney transplant recipients. Method: immunoSEQ multiplex PCR; TCRdb's copy keeps in-frame clones and lacks some. The sample consists of about 69,000 clones, roughly 91% of them appearing once. Source: CD4+ T cells from blood, taken before the transplant. The source is a human donor who received a combined kidney and bone marrow transplant.

This clone has only one observation. This sequence joins TRBV2 and TRBJ1-2; D is undetermined. Germline CDR1 and CDR2: SNHLY and FYNNEI. V was cut by 1 base and J by 5 bases, with 11 bases left in between. There are 14 residues in the CDR3. The chain's CDR3 is CASSEDRRDYGYTF. The CDR3 bases are TGTGCCAGCAGTGAAGATAGGAGGGATTATGGCTACACCTTC.

The chain combines TRBV6-1 with TRBJ1-5, with no clear D. The germline CDR1 and CDR2 sequences are MNHNS and SASEGT. The ends were cut back, 7 bases at V and 4 bases at J, with 14 bases in the middle. CDR3 length equals 14 residues. The CDR3 sequence is CASKELAGNQPQHF. CDR3 nucleotides: TGTGCCAGCAAGGAGTTGGCGGGAAATCAGCCCCAGCATTTT.

The gene calls are TRBV28 and TRBJ2-5, with 16 positions matching TRBD2. The CDR3 runs 18 residues. Looked up from germline, CDR1 is MDHEN and CDR2 is SYDVKM. The J segment lost 2 bases and the V segment lost 0 bases, leaving 3 bases of the junction unmatched. This CDR3 reads CASSLWGLAGGIQETQYF. The CDR3 bases are TGTGCCAGCAGTTTATGGGGACTAGCGGGAGGGATACAAGAGACCCAGTACTTC.

This chain uses TRBV7-2 with TRBJ1-1, with D possibly being TRBD1 (6 bases). V dropped 8 bases and J dropped 4 bases, with 14 bases sitting between them. CDR1 and CDR2 from the germline V gene are SGHTA and FQGNSA. This CDR3 region has 13 residues. The CDR3 here is CASGGKGSTEAFF. In DNA, the CDR3 is TGTGCCAGCGGGGGCAAAGGGAGCACTGAAGCTTTCTTT.

A single count supports this clone. The chain joins TRBV19 to TRBJ1-5, with 8 bases identical to TRBD1. Germline CDR1 reads LNHDA; CDR2 reads SQIVND (reference sequence). The V segment lost 4 bases and the J segment 2 bases; nucleotides outside the gene matches: 7. CDR3 size: 16 residues. CDR3 coding DNA: TGTGCCAGTAGTACGCTTGGACAGGGCGGCAATCAGCCCCAGCATTTT. It translates to CASSTLGQGGNQPQHF. The whole variable domain, filled in from reference TRBV19 and TRBJ1-5, reads DGGITQSPKYLFRKEGQNVTLSCEQNLNHDAMYWYRQDPGQGLRLIYYSQIVNDFQKGDIAEGYSVSREKKESFPLTVTSAQKNPTAFYLCASSTLGQGGNQPQHFGDGTRLSIL.

V gene TRBV14 combines with J gene TRBJ2-7, with D maybe TRBD2 (6 bases). The germline V gene encodes CDR1 SGHDN and CDR2 FVKESK. The CDR3 has 17 residues. V was trimmed by 2 bases and J by 0 bases, leaving 17 bases between them. The CDR3 DNA reads as TGTGCCAGCAGCCAATCCGGGGGTTGGGGTAGCTCCTACGAGCAGTACTTC. Translated: CASSQSGGWGSSYEQYF.

CDR3 sequence: CASSSGQGTNYGYTF. CDR3 sequence (DNA): TGTGCCAGTAGCAGCGGACAGGGAACTAACTATGGCTACACCTTC. V and J are TRBV19 and TRBJ1-2; 8 bases are shared with TRBD1. After removal of 6 bases from V and 0 bases from J, the junction contained 6 bases not matched to a gene. Germline V gene lookup returns CDR1 LNHDA and CDR2 SQIVND (reference sequence). The CDR3 consists of 15 residues.

The chain uses TRBV10-3 and TRBJ2-3; D is unresolved. Deletions cut 2 bases from V and 0 bases from J, with 15 bases between. Per the germline V gene, CDR1 is ENHRY and CDR2 is SYGVKD. CDR3 length: 17 amino acids. The CDR3 region is CAISEERLTLSTDTQYF. The CDR3 DNA reads TGTGCCATCAGTGAGGAGAGACTCACACTCAGCACAGATACGCAGTATTTT.

V gene TRBV6-6 combines with J gene TRBJ2-7, with D tentatively TRBD1 (7 bases). CDR1 is MNHNY, CDR2 SVGAGI, per germline (reference sequence). This CDR3 has 14 residues. The V and J ends lost 6 bases and 2 bases respectively, with 14 bases between them. The CDR3 DNA reads as TGTGCCAGCAGACGGGGGACAGAGACCTACGAGCAGTACTTC. As protein: CASRRGTETYEQYF.

The chain couples TRBV28 to TRBJ1-2; 11 nucleotides match TRBD1. The J segment lost 8 bases and the V segment lost 10 bases, leaving 12 bases of the junction unmatched. The CDR3 consists of 14 residues. Germline CDR1 is MDHEN and CDR2 is SYDVKM. The CDR3 DNA follows: TGTGCCACCCATGGACAGGGGGCATTCTTGGGCTACACCTTC. Translation: CATHGQGAFLGYTF.

The rearrangement joins TRBV5-6 to TRBJ2-5; 7 bases agree with TRBD1. The ends lost 2 bases at V and 4 bases at J; junction bases unmatched: 8. CDR1 and CDR2 from the germline V gene are SGHDT and YYEEEE. The CDR3 has 15 residues. CDR3 sequence: CASSFRGPGGETQYF. The CDR3 DNA reads as TGTGCCAGCAGCTTTCGGGGCCCAGGGGGAGAGACCCAGTACTTC.

The chain links TRBV28 to TRBJ1-4; TRBD1 is a possible D gene (5 bases). The V and J ends lost 6 bases and 7 bases respectively, with 15 bases between them. CDR1 and CDR2 from the germline V gene are MDHEN and SYDVKM. The CDR3 extends over 14 amino acids. In DNA form, the CDR3 reads TGTGCCAGCAGCCCCGGGGGTGGAGGTGAAAAACTGTTTTTT. Translation gives CASSPGGGGEKLFF.

The chain uses TRBV20-1 and TRBJ2-7; D is undetermined. The V end lost 6 bases, the J end lost 0 bases, and 6 bases lay between the germline ends. CDR1 is DFQATT and CDR2 is SNEGSKA in the germline V gene (reference sequence). The CDR3 length is 11 residues. The CDR3 loop is CSARHSYEQYF. The CDR3 DNA reads TGCAGTGCGAGACACTCCTACGAGCAGTACTTC.

The chain joins TRBV29-1 to TRBJ1-1; TRBD1 aligns across 7 bases. Looked up from germline, CDR1 is SQVTM and CDR2 is ANQGSEA. CDR3 length: 13 residues. V gave up 3 bases and J gave up 0 bases; unmatched junction bases: 1. CDR3 in amino acids: CSVERGLNTEAFF. The CDR3 DNA sequence: TGCAGCGTTGAGAGGGGGCTGAACACTGAAGCTTTCTTT.

This chain uses TRBV28 with TRBJ2-5; possible D gene TRBD1, 6 bases. The CDR3 runs 16 residues. Germline values: CDR1 MDHEN, CDR2 SYDVKM. V lost 3 bases and J lost 1, with 15 bases in between. The CDR3 sequence is CASSFQTGSIQETQYF. CDR3 DNA sequence: TGTGCCAGCAGTTTCCAGACAGGATCTATCCAAGAGACCCAGTACTTC.

The chain is built from TRBV19 and TRBJ2-5; 7 nucleotides match TRBD2. J lost 3 bases, V lost 7 bases, and 8 bases had no gene match. Germline loops: CDR1 LNHDA, CDR2 SQIVND (reference sequence). CDR3 size: 14 residues. This CDR3 is CASNQAGVEETQYF. The CDR3 DNA reads TGTGCCAGTAATCAGGCGGGAGTGGAAGAGACCCAGTACTTC.

The chain carries TRBV27 and TRBJ1-1; 8 positions agree with TRBD1. Germline V gene lookup returns CDR1 MNHEY and CDR2 SMNVEV (reference sequence). J gave up 4 bases and V 5 bases, and 12 bases lay outside the gene matches. The CDR3 consists of 16 residues. This chain's CDR3 is CASSHRQGRGGTEAFF. In nucleotides, the CDR3 is TGTGCCAGCAGTCACCGACAGGGGAGGGGAGGCACTGAAGCTTTCTTT.

This clone is a singleton in its sample. The rearrangement uses TRBV10-3 and TRBJ2-2; D may be TRBD2 (5 bases). Trimming took off 4 bases at V and 2 bases at J, with 11 bases between the two ends. There are 15 residues in the CDR3. Germline values: CDR1 ENHRY, CDR2 SYGVKD. The CDR3 here is CAISVGEINTGELFF. CDR3 DNA: TGTGCCATCAGTGTCGGGGAGATTAACACCGGGGAGCTGTTTTTT.

The chain carries TRBV19 and TRBJ1-1, with 8 positions matching TRBD1. This CDR3 region has 14 residues. J lost 1 base, V lost 5 bases, and 3 bases had no gene match. Germline lookup yields CDR1 LNHDA and CDR2 SQIVND (reference sequence). The CDR3 is CASSGGQANTEAFF. The CDR3 DNA follows: TGTGCCAGTAGTGGGGGACAGGCGAACACTGAAGCTTTCTTT.

This sequence joins TRBV28 and TRBJ1-4, with D possibly being TRBD1 (5 bases). V was shortened by 8 bases and J by 4 bases, with 17 bases between the two germline ends. This CDR3 comprises 15 residues. Germline V gives CDR1 MDHEN, CDR2 SYDVKM. CDR3 amino acids: CASGDRRDGNEKLFF. The DNA for the CDR3 is TGTGCCAGCGGGGACCGGAGGGATGGTAATGAAAAACTGTTTTTT.

The chain uses TRBV2 and TRBJ1-1, with D perhaps TRBD1 (6 bases). The CDR3 has 13 residues. V gave up 6 bases and J gave up 3 bases, with 11 bases separating them. Germline CDR1 is SNHLY and CDR2 is FYNNEI. The CDR3 nucleotides are TGTGCCAGCAGAGCGGGGGGCGACACTGAAGCTTTCTTT. Translated, it gives CASRAGGDTEAFF.

The chain recombines TRBV5-1 with TRBJ2-2; 7 bases fit TRBD1. The CDR3 runs 16 residues. From germline, CDR1 is SGHRS and CDR2 YFSETQ. Trimming removed 4 bases from V and 5 bases from J; junction bases left unmatched: 11. CDR3 DNA: TGCGCCAGCAGCACCGGACAGGTGGGACCGACCGGGGAGCTGTTTTTT. This gives the protein CASSTGQVGPTGELFF.

This sequence joins TRBV25-1 and TRBJ2-7; a weak D match, TRBD1 (6 bases). This CDR3 region has 14 residues. The V and J ends lost 1 base and 3 bases respectively, with 10 bases between them. The germline CDR1 and CDR2 sequences are MGHDK and SYGVNS. The DNA of the CDR3 is TGTGCCAGCAGTGAATCGGGGACACACTACGAGCAGTACTTC. Translated, it gives CASSESGTHYEQYF.

The chain combines TRBV5-1 with TRBJ2-7; possible D gene TRBD1, 6 bases. V was clipped by 4 bases and J by 5 bases, with 16 bases between them. The CDR3 length is 14 residues. Germline V gene data show CDR1 as SGHRS and CDR2 as YFSETQ. The CDR3 region has the DNA TGCGCCAGCAGCCAGATGGGACAATCCGACGAGCAGTACTTC. This encodes CASSQMGQSDEQYF.

CDR3 bases: TGTGCCAGCAGTGACGGGGGGGGGTGGGATGGCTACACCTTC. Translation gives CASSDGGGWDGYTF. V and J are TRBV6-1 and TRBJ1-2, with D tentatively TRBD1 (5 bases). The CDR3 has 14 amino acids. From germline, CDR1 is MNHNS and CDR2 SASEGT. V was cut by 3 bases and J by 6 bases, with 14 bases left in between.